The rows below give T cell receptor beta chains drawn from one sample of a study of blood T cell repertoires in COVID-19. Clones were read by immunoSEQ multiplex PCR, and TCRdb kept only the in-frame ones, dropping some. The data show roughly 140,000 clones, approximately 82% seen once. The sequenced material came from peripheral blood. These receptors were taken from a man aged 55 to 70 with active or convalescent COVID-19. CDR3s include the opening cysteine and the closing phenylalanine or tryptophan. The order of the fields is D gene, J gene, V gene, clone size, CDR3 protein, CDR3 DNA. The D gene is left open where the match is weak. Size tells how often a clone was seen (once, few, many) or the class of an expanded clone, and some rows leave it out.

D gene: TRBD1; J gene: TRBJ1-2; V gene: TRBV28; clone size: NA; CDR3 protein: CASRPGTDYGYTF; CDR3 DNA: TGTGCCAGCAGGCCCGGGACAGACTATGGCTACACCTTC
D gene: TRBD1; J gene: TRBJ2-7; V gene: TRBV6-5; clone size: NA; CDR3 protein: CASSSRQGLYEQYF; CDR3 DNA: TGTGCCAGCAGTAGCCGACAGGGTCTCTACGAGCAGTACTTC
D gene: TRBD1; J gene: TRBJ1-2; V gene: TRBV24-1; clone size: NA; CDR3 protein: CATSDTALGRGDRYTF; CDR3 DNA: TGTGCCACCAGTGATACCGCCCTGGGCAGGGGGGATCGCTACACCTTC
D gene: NA; J gene: TRBJ1-3; V gene: TRBV28; clone size: NA; CDR3 protein: CASSLLVSSGNTIYF; CDR3 DNA: TGTGCCAGCAGTTTACTGGTGAGCTCTGGAAACACCATATATTTT
D gene: NA; J gene: TRBJ2-2; V gene: TRBV7-2; clone size: NA; CDR3 protein: CASSFSRAGELFF; CDR3 DNA: TGTGCCAGCAGCTTTAGTCGGGCCGGGGAGCTGTTTTTT
D gene: NA; J gene: TRBJ1-2; V gene: TRBV27; clone size: NA; CDR3 protein: CASSFMGAGYGYTF; CDR3 DNA: TGTGCCAGCAGTTTTATGGGGGCAGGCTATGGCTACACCTTC
D gene: TRBD2; J gene: TRBJ2-5; V gene: TRBV5-1; clone size: NA; CDR3 protein: CASSLARGAVGETQYF; CDR3 DNA: TGCGCCAGCAGCTTGGCGCGGGGGGCGGTGGGAGAGACCCAGTACTTC
D gene: NA; J gene: TRBJ1-2; V gene: TRBV9; clone size: NA; CDR3 protein: CASEGSQGLRGYTF; CDR3 DNA: TGTGCCAGCGAGGGGAGTCAGGGACTGCGTGGCTACACCTTC
D gene: NA; J gene: TRBJ2-2; V gene: TRBV5-6; clone size: NA; CDR3 protein: CASSSVTGELFF; CDR3 DNA: TGTGCCAGCAGCTCGGTTACCGGGGAGCTGTTTTTT
D gene: NA; J gene: TRBJ1-1; V gene: TRBV6-5; clone size: NA; CDR3 protein: CASLENNRATEAFF; CDR3 DNA: TGTGCCAGCCTCGAGAATAACAGGGCGACTGAAGCTTTCTTT
D gene: TRBD2; J gene: TRBJ2-3; V gene: TRBV3-1/TRBV3-2; clone size: NA; CDR3 protein: CASGTSGRYTQYF; CDR3 DNA: TGTGCCAGCGGGACTAGCGGGAGATATACGCAGTATTTT
D gene: TRBD1; J gene: TRBJ1-2; V gene: TRBV18; clone size: NA; CDR3 protein: CASSPDRANYGYTF; CDR3 DNA: TGTGCCAGCTCACCCGACAGGGCCAACTATGGCTACACCTTC
D gene: NA; J gene: TRBJ1-2; V gene: TRBV4-1; clone size: NA; CDR3 protein: CASSPEVRENSGYTF; CDR3 DNA: TGCGCCAGCAGCCCGGAAGTCAGGGAAAACTCTGGCTACACCTTC
D gene: NA; J gene: TRBJ1-5; V gene: TRBV30; clone size: NA; CDR3 protein: CAWNKPPGVNQPQHF; CDR3 DNA: TGTGCCTGGAATAAACCACCCGGGGTCAATCAGCCCCAGCATTTT
D gene: TRBD1; J gene: TRBJ2-2; V gene: TRBV6-5; clone size: NA; CDR3 protein: CASSSRGLAPGELFF; CDR3 DNA: TGTGCCAGCAGTTCAAGGGGGCTAGCCCCCGGGGAGCTGTTTTTT
D gene: TRBD1; J gene: TRBJ1-3; V gene: TRBV6-6; clone size: NA; CDR3 protein: CASSNRGRGGNTIYF; CDR3 DNA: TGTGCCAGCAGTAACAGGGGAAGGGGAGGAAACACCATATATTTT
D gene: NA; J gene: TRBJ2-3; V gene: TRBV27; clone size: NA; CDR3 protein: CASSPTPTGSDTQYF; CDR3 DNA: TGTGCCAGCAGCCCCACACCTACAGGGTCAGATACGCAGTATTTT
D gene: TRBD2; J gene: TRBJ2-1; V gene: TRBV29-1; clone size: once; CDR3 protein: CSGPTSSEQFF; CDR3 DNA: TGCAGCGGCCCGACTAGCTCTGAGCAGTTCTTC
D gene: NA; J gene: TRBJ1-2; V gene: TRBV2; clone size: NA; CDR3 protein: CASRASGEDGYTF; CDR3 DNA: TGTGCCAGCAGAGCCTCGGGGGAGGATGGCTACACCTTC
D gene: NA; J gene: TRBJ2-3; V gene: TRBV2; clone size: NA; CDR3 protein: CASRRQDTSTDTQYF; CDR3 DNA: TGTGCCAGCAGGAGACAGGATACTAGCACAGATACGCAGTATTTT
D gene: TRBD2; J gene: TRBJ2-1; V gene: TRBV15; clone size: NA; CDR3 protein: CATSSSGGSEQFF; CDR3 DNA: TGTGCCACCAGCAGCAGCGGGGGGAGTGAGCAGTTCTTC
D gene: TRBD1; J gene: TRBJ2-5; V gene: TRBV5-1; clone size: NA; CDR3 protein: CASSFVPGQGVLRETQYF; CDR3 DNA: TGCGCCAGCAGCTTCGTCCCCGGACAGGGGGTTCTGCGGGAGACCCAGTACTTC
D gene: TRBD1; J gene: TRBJ2-1; V gene: TRBV10-3; clone size: NA; CDR3 protein: CAISDPTGNNEQFF; CDR3 DNA: TGTGCCATCAGTGACCCGACAGGGAACAATGAGCAGTTCTTC
D gene: NA; J gene: TRBJ1-6; V gene: TRBV19; clone size: once; CDR3 protein: CASSVGGVNNSPLHF; CDR3 DNA: TGTGCCAGTAGTGTCGGGGGGGTCAATAATTCACCCCTCCACTTT
D gene: TRBD1; J gene: TRBJ2-2; V gene: TRBV12-5; clone size: few; CDR3 protein: CASGIQRQGIDTGELFF; CDR3 DNA: TGTGCTAGTGGTATCCAGAGACAGGGGATCGACACCGGGGAGCTGTTTTTT
D gene: NA; J gene: TRBJ2-6; V gene: TRBV27; clone size: NA; CDR3 protein: CASSGSGANVLTF; CDR3 DNA: TGTGCCAGCAGTGGCTCGGGGGCCAACGTCCTGACTTTC
D gene: NA; J gene: TRBJ1-5; V gene: TRBV7-2; clone size: few; CDR3 protein: CASSKLGGGGNQPQHF; CDR3 DNA: TGTGCCAGCAGCAAACTGGGAGGGGGGGGCAATCAGCCCCAGCATTTT
D gene: NA; J gene: TRBJ1-2; V gene: TRBV7-9; clone size: NA; CDR3 protein: CASSLSSTEGYGYTF; CDR3 DNA: TGTGCCAGCAGCTTAAGCAGTACGGAGGGCTATGGCTACACCTTC
D gene: NA; J gene: TRBJ2-7; V gene: TRBV20-1; clone size: NA; CDR3 protein: CSASSLRHYEQYF; CDR3 DNA: TGCAGTGCTAGTTCACTCCGTCACTACGAGCAGTACTTC
D gene: NA; J gene: TRBJ1-2; V gene: TRBV6-2/TRBV6-3; clone size: NA; CDR3 protein: CASSYSGTNYGYTF; CDR3 DNA: TGTGCCAGCAGTTACAGCGGGACAAACTATGGCTACACCTTC
D gene: NA; J gene: TRBJ2-5; V gene: TRBV6-5; clone size: NA; CDR3 protein: CASSRSRGETQYF; CDR3 DNA: TGTGCCAGCAGTCGCTCGAGAGGGGAGACCCAGTACTTC
D gene: TRBD1; J gene: TRBJ1-3; V gene: TRBV19; clone size: NA; CDR3 protein: CASSIVGRGGGGNTIYF; CDR3 DNA: TGTGCCAGTAGTATAGTGGGCCGAGGGGGCGGCGGAAACACCATATATTTT
D gene: TRBD2; J gene: TRBJ2-1; V gene: TRBV5-1; clone size: NA; CDR3 protein: CASSQSGSSYNEQFF; CDR3 DNA: TGCGCCAGCAGTCAAAGCGGGAGTTCCTACAATGAGCAGTTCTTC
D gene: NA; J gene: TRBJ1-3; V gene: TRBV5-1; clone size: NA; CDR3 protein: CASSPSQSGNTIYF; CDR3 DNA: TGCGCCAGCAGCCCCTCACAGTCTGGAAACACCATATATTTT
D gene: NA; J gene: TRBJ1-6; V gene: TRBV3-1/TRBV3-2; clone size: NA; CDR3 protein: CASSLGLPSSYNSPLHF; CDR3 DNA: TGTGCCAGCAGTCTAGGTCTTCCAAGCTCCTATAATTCACCCCTCCACTTT
D gene: NA; J gene: TRBJ1-2; V gene: TRBV3-1/TRBV3-2; clone size: NA; CDR3 protein: CASSLVAFGGTGYGYTF; CDR3 DNA: TGTGCCAGCAGCCTCGTCGCGTTTGGCGGGACGGGCTATGGCTACACCTTC
D gene: TRBD2; J gene: TRBJ2-7; V gene: TRBV5-1; clone size: NA; CDR3 protein: CASSPTSSPYEQYF; CDR3 DNA: TGCGCCAGCAGCCCGACTAGCTCCCCCTACGAGCAGTACTTC
D gene: TRBD2; J gene: TRBJ2-5; V gene: TRBV6-5; clone size: once; CDR3 protein: CASSYLAGTQETQYF; CDR3 DNA: TGTGCCAGCAGTTACCTAGCGGGGACCCAAGAGACCCAGTACTTC
D gene: TRBD1; J gene: TRBJ2-7; V gene: TRBV6-2/TRBV6-3; clone size: NA; CDR3 protein: CASSYSPGQVTSYEQYF; CDR3 DNA: TGTGCCAGCAGTTACTCTCCGGGACAGGTCACCTCCTACGAGCAGTACTTC
D gene: TRBD2; J gene: TRBJ2-1; V gene: TRBV3-1/TRBV3-2; clone size: NA; CDR3 protein: CASSDRPGGSHEQFF; CDR3 DNA: TGTGCCAGCAGCGATCGACCGGGGGGAAGCCATGAGCAGTTCTTC
D gene: NA; J gene: TRBJ1-3; V gene: TRBV7-9; clone size: few; CDR3 protein: CASSLAFRHLSSGNTIYF; CDR3 DNA: TGTGCCAGCAGCTTAGCGTTTAGACATTTGAGCTCTGGAAACACCATATATTTT
D gene: NA; J gene: TRBJ1-2; V gene: TRBV7-8; clone size: NA; CDR3 protein: CASSPDRNYGYTF; CDR3 DNA: TGTGCCAGCAGCCCCGACAGGAATTATGGCTACACCTTC
D gene: NA; J gene: TRBJ1-5; V gene: TRBV19; clone size: few; CDR3 protein: CASLISGRGSNQPQHF; CDR3 DNA: TGTGCCAGCCTAATCTCGGGACGGGGGTCCAATCAGCCCCAGCATTTT
D gene: NA; J gene: TRBJ2-3; V gene: TRBV10-2; clone size: NA; CDR3 protein: CASRRGGLKDTQYF; CDR3 DNA: TGCGCCAGCCGCCGTGGGGGCCTTAAAGATACGCAGTATTTT